The rows below give T cell receptor beta chains drawn from one sample of a study of cytomegalovirus exposure and HLA in healthy donors. The table came from immunoSEQ multiplex PCR; TCRdb's copy has only in-frame clones and leaves some out. The sample has 110,000 to 150,000 clones, around 81% seen once. Sequencing used PBMCs. The receptors shown here come from a man in his forties in good health and CMV-seropositive. The CDR3 runs from the conserved cysteine through the conserved F or W. A D gene is named only where the DNA matches it firmly. Not every row has a clone size; where given, it reads once, few, many or a size class.

J gene,V gene,D gene,clone size,CDR3 protein,CDR3 DNA
TRBJ1-2,TRBV27,.,.,CASSLSRDYGYTF,TGTGCCAGCAGTTTATCCAGGGACTATGGCTACACCTTC
TRBJ2-7,TRBV29-1,TRBD1,once,CSGRTGSYEQYF,TGCAGCGGCAGGACAGGGTCCTACGAGCAGTACTTC
TRBJ2-5,TRBV28,TRBD1,few,CASRLRGRLETQYF,TGTGCCAGCAGACTTAGGGGGCGCTTGGAGACCCAGTACTTC
TRBJ1-1,TRBV27,TRBD1,.,CASSLGRGVNTEAFF,TGTGCCAGCAGTTTGGGCAGGGGGGTGAACACTGAAGCTTTCTTT
TRBJ2-7,TRBV6-1,.,.,CASSEALGAGEQYF,TGTGCCAGCAGTGAAGCTCTGGGGGCTGGTGAGCAGTACTTC
TRBJ2-7,TRBV7-9,.,.,CASSLARGPSSVSYEQYF,TGTGCCAGCAGCTTAGCGAGAGGGCCATCATCAGTTAGCTACGAGCAGTACTTC
TRBJ2-3,TRBV9,.,few,CASSIKPLTDTQYF,TGTGCCAGCAGCATAAAGCCGTTGACAGATACGCAGTATTTT
TRBJ2-5,TRBV5-1,.,.,CASSLPSGQETQYF,TGCGCCAGCAGCTTACCGAGCGGGCAAGAGACCCAGTACTTC
TRBJ2-3,TRBV6-1,.,once,CATAAAGITDTQYF,TGTGCCACCGCGGCGGCGGGAATCACAGATACGCAGTATTTT
TRBJ2-7,TRBV4-1,TRBD2,.,CASSQDKVIAGGPDSYEQYF,TGCGCCAGCAGCCAAGATAAAGTGATAGCGGGAGGGCCCGACTCCTACGAGCAGTACTTC
TRBJ2-1,TRBV18,TRBD2,.,CASSPEPRVLAGTNEQFF,TGTGCCAGCTCACCAGAGCCTCGGGTCCTAGCGGGGACAAATGAGCAGTTCTTC
TRBJ1-1,TRBV5-1,.,.,CASSLARGNGLNTEAFF,TGCGCCAGCAGCTTGGCCAGGGGCAATGGACTGAACACTGAAGCTTTCTTT
TRBJ2-3,TRBV4-3,.,.,CASSQGARRGGDTQYF,TGCGCCAGCAGCCAAGGGGCAAGAAGGGGGGGGGATACGCAGTATTTT
TRBJ2-5,TRBV15,.,.,CATSFGQLQETQYF,TGTGCCACCAGCTTCGGACAGTTACAAGAGACCCAGTACTTC
TRBJ2-1,TRBV19,TRBD2,.,CASRSPSGGPYNEQFF,TGTGCCAGTAGAAGCCCTAGCGGGGGGCCCTACAATGAGCAGTTCTTC
TRBJ1-1,TRBV4-2,TRBD1,.,CASSQDGPRTGFFTPMNTEAFF,TGTGCCAGCAGCCAAGATGGACCCCGGACAGGGTTTTTTACACCGATGAACACTGAAGCTTTCTTT
TRBJ2-7,TRBV5-1,TRBD1,.,CASSQFGTGGSEQYF,TGCGCCAGCAGCCAATTCGGGACAGGGGGCTCCGAGCAGTACTTC
TRBJ2-2,TRBV7-9,.,.,CASSRKTENTGELFF,TGTGCCAGCAGCCGAAAGACTGAGAACACCGGGGAGCTGTTTTTT
TRBJ2-5,TRBV7-9,.,.,CASSSSGYNWETQYF,TGTGCCAGCAGCTCATCGGGGTATAACTGGGAGACCCAGTACTTC
TRBJ1-1,TRBV4-3,.,few,CASSQGIAGGEAFF,TGCGCCAGCAGCCAGGGGATTGCGGGAGGTGAAGCTTTCTTT
TRBJ1-2,TRBV7-2,.,.,CASSLAYNNGYTF,TGTGCCAGCAGCTTAGCGTATAACAATGGCTACACCTTC
TRBJ2-7,TRBV27,.,.,CASSLTVTYEQYF,TGTGCCAGCAGTTTAACGGTTACCTACGAGCAGTACTTC
TRBJ2-7,TRBV28,TRBD1,.,CASSTGAGVYEQYF,TGTGCCAGCAGTACAGGGGCTGGGGTCTACGAGCAGTACTTC
TRBJ2-1,TRBV18,TRBD1,few,CASSRQGQGAYNEQFF,TGTGCCAGCTCACGCCAGGGACAGGGGGCCTACAATGAGCAGTTCTTC
TRBJ1-1,TRBV10-1,TRBD1,.,CASSERGRGSTGDARNTEAFF,TGCGCCAGCAGTGAGCGAGGAAGGGGATCGACAGGGGACGCCAGGAATACTGAAGCTTTCTTT
TRBJ2-7,TRBV27,TRBD1,.,CASRGPGTGVSIVNFGYEQYF,TGTGCCAGCAGGGGGCCCGGGACAGGGGTCTCTATTGTCAACTTTGGCTACGAGCAGTACTTC
TRBJ1-1,TRBV29-1,.,.,CSVANGGEAFF,TGCAGCGTTGCTAACGGGGGTGAAGCTTTCTTT
TRBJ1-3,TRBV4-2,TRBD1,.,CASSQADRIGNTIYF,TGTGCCAGCAGCCAAGCGGACAGGATAGGAAACACCATATATTTT
TRBJ1-1,TRBV5-1,TRBD1,.,CASSLSPGTGGAAFF,TGCGCCAGCAGCTTGTCTCCCGGGACAGGGGGCGCGGCTTTCTTT
TRBJ1-4,TRBV5-5,.,.,CASSLSRAEKLFF,TGTGCCAGCAGCTTGAGCAGGGCTGAAAAACTGTTTTTT
TRBJ2-1,TRBV19,TRBD1,.,CASSITTGGKANEQFF,TGTGCCAGTAGTATAACCACAGGGGGCAAGGCGAATGAGCAGTTCTTC
TRBJ2-1,TRBV7-9,.,.,CASSSRREGWAPNEQFF,TGTGCCAGCAGCTCGCGGCGTGAGGGATGGGCACCCAATGAGCAGTTCTTC
TRBJ2-5,TRBV10-3,.,.,CAISESGRETQYF,TGTGCCATCAGTGAGTCGGGGCGCGAGACCCAGTACTTC
TRBJ1-4,TRBV30,.,.,CAWSRGAIVLTNEKLFF,TGTGCCTGGAGTCGGGGGGCGATAGTACTAACTAATGAAAAACTGTTTTTT
TRBJ2-7,TRBV4-1,.,.,CASSLGQAGYEQYF,TGCGCCAGCAGCCTAGGACAAGCGGGCTACGAGCAGTACTTC
TRBJ2-1,TRBV5-1,TRBD2,once,CASSLGLAGGGSSYNEQFF,TGCGCCAGCAGCTTGGGACTAGCGGGGGGCGGGAGCTCCTACAATGAGCAGTTCTTC
TRBJ2-1,TRBV2,.,.,CASSELGTASYNEQFF,TGTGCCAGCAGTGAATTGGGTACAGCCTCCTACAATGAGCAGTTCTTC
TRBJ2-1,TRBV4-3,.,.,CASSQGASLVNEQFF,TGCGCCAGCAGCCAAGGGGCCAGCCTCGTGAATGAGCAGTTCTTC
TRBJ1-2,TRBV29-1,TRBD1,.,CSALSKDRGRVGYTF,TGCAGCGCACTGTCAAAGGACAGGGGGAGAGTGGGCTACACCTTC
TRBJ2-1,TRBV7-9,.,.,CASSLFGQPDEQFF,TGTGCCAGCAGCTTATTTGGACAGCCTGATGAGCAGTTCTTC
TRBJ1-1,TRBV7-9,.,.,CASSFWTDHTEAFF,TGTGCCAGCAGCTTCTGGACAGACCACACTGAAGCTTTCTTT
TRBJ2-1,TRBV5-1,TRBD2,.,CASRSGGATEQFF,TGCGCCAGCAGAAGCGGGGGGGCCACTGAGCAGTTCTTC
TRBJ1-2,TRBV11-2,TRBD1,.,CASSLVPSFEGAYGYTF,TGTGCCAGCAGCTTAGTCCCCTCCTTTGAGGGGGCCTATGGCTACACCTTC
TRBJ1-1,TRBV2,.,.,CASISGRGTEAFF,TGTGCCAGCATATCGGGTCGGGGAACTGAGGCTTTCTTT
TRBJ2-7,TRBV6-6,.,few,CASRLAGTDYYEQYF,TGTGCCAGCAGATTGGCGGGGACGGATTACTACGAGCAGTACTTC
TRBJ1-2,TRBV7-2,.,.,CASSLDRSQLRYGYTF,TGTGCCAGCAGCTTAGACAGGTCACAACTTCGCTATGGCTACACCTTC
TRBJ2-5,TRBV11-2,.,.,CASKLGAQGSQETQYF,TGTGCCAGCAAACTAGGCGCTCAGGGGTCCCAAGAGACCCAGTACTTC
TRBJ2-3,TRBV6-1,TRBD2,.,CASSVRGGADTQYF,TGTGCCAGCAGTGTTCGCGGGGGTGCAGATACGCAGTATTTT
TRBJ2-3,TRBV7-2,.,.,CASKPDSTDTQYF,TGTGCCAGCAAACCGGACTCGACAGATACGCAGTATTTT
TRBJ2-1,TRBV6-5,TRBD2,.,CASHPSSGDRLEQFF,TGTGCCAGCCACCCTTCTAGCGGGGACCGTTTAGAGCAGTTCTTC